This paragraph covers one T cell receptor beta chain sequence. Its matching antigen is unknown. This record belongs to a study of CD8+ T cells in alopecia areata. The study's findings and limits: On tofacitinib, scalp and blood still held many of the expanded lesional clones. Treatment with tofacitinib significantly lowered scalp clonality and reduced expanded CD8+ clones among the top 100.

Treatment in this sample: oral pan-JAK inhibitor, 5-10 mg twice daily. After isolation, RNA underwent reverse transcription to generate cDNA as the sequencing template. TCRdb's table, derived via immunoSEQ multiplex PCR, lists solely in-frame clones and lacks some. The sample records some 200,000 clones, about 60% being singletons. This sample comprised CD8+ T cells sorted from blood, obtained at week 24, from a patient treated with tofacitinib. The clonotype originates from a human donor with alopecia areata.

CDR3 loop: CASSVGGTGSGYTF. CDR3 nucleotide sequence: TGTGCCAGCAGCGTAGGAGGGACAGGGTCTGGCTACACCTTC. The gene calls are TRBV9 and TRBJ1-2, with 9 bases matching TRBD1. Trimming removed 0 bases from V and 7 bases from J; junction bases left unmatched: 4. This CDR3 region has 14 residues. Germline CDR1 and CDR2: SGDLS and YYNGEE.